The 10 T cell receptor beta chains in this list originate from one sample, sequenced in a study of shared clonotypes between healthy human individuals. Data came from immunoSEQ multiplex PCR; TCRdb stores just in-frame clones and leaves some out. The sample contains a few hundred thousand clones, 74% of which appear only once. The sequencing input was memory CD4+ T cells sorted from blood. The subset: CD45RA-negative fraction. The receptor set was obtained from a man in his thirties or forties in good health.

V is TRBV5-4 and J is TRBJ1-2, with 9 bases identical to TRBD1. V gave up 2 bases and J gave up 6 bases; unmatched junction bases: 8. The CDR3 extends over 15 amino acids. The germline gives CDR1 SGHNT, CDR2 YYREEE (reference sequence). Here the CDR3 DNA reads TGTGCCAGCAGCTTTTCCGGGACAGGGTCTAATGGCTACACCTTC. Translated: CASSFSGTGSNGYTF. The variable domain in full, completed from reference TRBV5-4 and TRBJ1-2, reads ETGVTQSPTHLIKTRGQQVTLRCSSQSGHNTVSWYQQALGQGPQFIFQYYREEENGRGNFPPRFSGLQFPNYSSELNVNALELDDSALYLCASSFSGTGSNGYTFGSGTRLTVV.

A word on this clone: Since a much larger clone is just one base distant, this may be a read error. The chain employs TRBV4-1 and TRBJ1-4; D is unclear. The germline V and J ends were trimmed by 5 bases and 3 bases, with 16 bases remaining between them. The CDR3 totals 16 residues. CDR1 is MGHRA and CDR2 is YSYEKL in the germline V gene. Written as DNA, the CDR3 is TGCGCCAGCAGCTGGCGACGGGGTGTGGCTAATGAAAAACTGTTTTTT. This gives the protein CASSWRRGVANEKLFF.

The gene calls are TRBV5-4 and TRBJ2-3; D call uncertain. The V gene lost 4 bases and the J gene lost 2 bases, with 11 bases spanning the gap. The CDR3 totals 14 residues. The germline CDR1 and CDR2 sequences are SGHNT and YYREEE (reference sequence). CDR3 nucleotide sequence: TGTGCCAGCAGCGTGGTTACGACCACAGATACGCAGTATTTT. This translates into CASSVVTTTDTQYF.

This rearrangement joins TRBV5-4 to TRBJ1-3; D unresolved. This CDR3 is 14 amino acids long. The germline gives CDR1 SGHNT, CDR2 YYREEE (reference sequence). The germline V and J ends were trimmed by 3 bases and 9 bases, with 16 bases remaining between them. CDR3 sequence: CASSSRHAGSTIYF. The CDR3, as DNA: TGTGCCAGCAGCTCAAGACATGCTGGGTCCACCATATATTTT. The full variable domain, rest sourced from reference TRBV5-4 and TRBJ1-3, is ETGVTQSPTHLIKTRGQQVTLRCSSQSGHNTVSWYQQALGQGPQFIFQYYREEENGRGNFPPRFSGLQFPNYSSELNVNALELDDSALYLCASSSRHAGSTIYFGEGSWLTVV.

The rearrangement uses TRBV2 and TRBJ1-5; 7 positions agree with TRBD1. Trimming took 6 bases from V and 0 from J; bases not matched to a gene: 5. CDR1 and CDR2 (germline): SNHLY, FYNNEI. The CDR3 has 15 residues. CDR3 in amino acids: CASSSGDSSNQPQHF. CDR3 sequence (DNA): TGTGCCAGCAGCTCCGGGGACAGTAGCAATCAGCCCCAGCATTTT.

This clone appeared a single time. The chain carries TRBV7-9 and TRBJ1-6; 8 bases fit TRBD1. The CDR3 has 17 residues. J lost 1 base, V lost 5 bases, and 7 bases had no gene match. CDR1 and CDR2 from the germline V gene are SEHNR and FQNEAQ (reference sequence). The chain's CDR3 is CASSLGQGESYNSPLHF. CDR3 DNA sequence: TGTGCCAGCAGCCTCGGACAGGGAGAGTCCTATAATTCACCCCTCCACTTT. Full variable domain (rest looked up from reference TRBV7-9 and TRBJ1-6): DTGVSQNPRHKITKRGQNVTFRCDPISEHNRLYWYRQTLGQGPEFLTYFQNEAQLEKSRLLSDRFSAERPKGSFSTLEIQRTEQGDSAMYLCASSLGQGESYNSPLHFGNGTRLTVT.

The chain joins TRBV6-5 to TRBJ1-1; D gene uncertain. The ends were cut back, 7 bases at V and 7 bases at J, with 22 bases in the middle. From germline, CDR1 is MNHEY and CDR2 SVGAGI. The CDR3 covers 15 residues. As DNA, the CDR3 is TGTGCCAGCACCTACTCCCTCGGGAGAATGGGTGAAGCTTTCTTT. It translates to CASTYSLGRMGEAFF.

CDR3 DNA sequence: TGTGCCAGCAGCTTACTCCCTGCGGGAGAGGGTGAGACCCAGTACTTC. Translated, it gives CASSLLPAGEGETQYF. The gene calls are TRBV7-3 and TRBJ2-5; 7 bases map to TRBD2. V lost 2 bases, J lost 5 bases, and 11 bases stayed unmatched. The germline gives CDR1 SGHTA, CDR2 FQGTGA. CDR3 length: 16 residues. Full variable domain (outside the CDR3, taken from reference TRBV7-3 and TRBJ2-5): GAGVSQTPSNKVTEKGKYVELRCDPISGHTALYWYRQSLGQGPEFLIYFQGTGAADDSGLPNDRFFAVRPEGSVSTLKIQRTERGDSAVYLCASSLLPAGEGETQYFGPGTRLLVL.

V and J are TRBV7-9 and TRBJ2-1; 9 bases map to TRBD1. After removal of 3 bases from V and 6 bases from J, the junction contained 3 bases not matched to a gene. In germline, CDR1 is SEHNR, CDR2 FQNEAQ (reference sequence). The CDR3 consists of 14 residues. The CDR3 nucleotides are TGTGCCAGCAGCTTGGGACAGGGAGGCAATGAGCAGTTCTTC. Protein sequence: CASSLGQGGNEQFF.

The chain carries TRBV19 and TRBJ2-1; TRBD2 agrees at 7 bases. The germline gives CDR1 LNHDA, CDR2 SQIVND (reference sequence). V was pared by 2 bases and J by 4 bases, with 17 bases of the junction left unmatched. The CDR3 is made up of 19 amino acids. The CDR3 bases are TGTGCCAGTAGTATACCCTTTTTGGGGAGGGCCCGAAATTACAATGAGCAGTTCTTC. Translating it yields CASSIPFLGRARNYNEQFF.